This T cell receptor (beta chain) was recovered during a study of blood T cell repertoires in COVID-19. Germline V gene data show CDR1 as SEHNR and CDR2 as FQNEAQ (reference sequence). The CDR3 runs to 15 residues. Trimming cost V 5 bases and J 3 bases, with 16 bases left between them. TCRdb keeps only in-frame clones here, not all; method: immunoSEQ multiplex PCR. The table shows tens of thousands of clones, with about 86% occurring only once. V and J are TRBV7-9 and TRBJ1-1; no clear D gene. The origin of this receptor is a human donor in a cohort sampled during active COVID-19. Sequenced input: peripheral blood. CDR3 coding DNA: TGTGCCAGCAGCCCCCCTTCGATCGGGGACACTGAAGCTTTCTTT. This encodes CASSPPSIGDTEAFF.